A single sample is the source of the 8 T cell receptor beta chains below, sequenced in a study of blood T cell repertoires in COVID-19. Measured with immunoSEQ multiplex PCR; TCRdb has only the in-frame clones, and not every one. The sample consists of approximately 120,000 clones, less than 90% of them appearing once. What was sequenced was peripheral blood. The receptors here all came from a woman aged 55-69 years with acute or convalescent COVID-19.

V and J are TRBV2 and TRBJ2-2; TRBD1 is a possible D gene (6 bases). V lost 5 bases to trimming and J lost 4 bases, with 14 bases between them. CDR3 length: 15 residues. Germline CDR1 and CDR2: SNHLY and FYNNEI. DNA for the CDR3: TGTGCCAGCAGTCCCCTATTGGGGGCCACCGGGGAGCTGTTTTTT. Amino acids: CASSPLLGATGELFF.

This chain links TRBV21-1 with TRBJ2-2; TRBD2, the D gene given by the table, was not confirmed from the DNA. TRBV21-1 corresponds to a pseudogene. The CDR3 spans 18 residues. The CDR3 spells CASSFHGGRRQNTGELFF. The DNA of the CDR3 is TGTGCCAGCAGCTTCCATGGCGGTAGGAGGCAGAACACCGGGGAGCTGTTTTTT.

The chain recombines TRBV29-1 with TRBJ2-5; D gene uncertain. The germline gives CDR1 SQVTM, CDR2 ANQGSEA. V was pared by 4 bases and J by 5 bases, with 8 bases between. The CDR3 has 11 amino acids. DNA of the CDR3: TGCAGCGTTGTCCCGCGGGAGACCCAGTACTTC. Amino acids: CSVVPRETQYF.

V gene TRBV5-1 combines with J gene TRBJ2-2; perhaps TRBD2 as D (6 bases). Germline CDR1 reads SGHRS; CDR2 reads YFSETQ. This CDR3 comprises 15 residues. Trimming stripped 2 bases from V and 4 bases from J, with 12 bases between. In DNA, the CDR3 is TGCGCCAGCAGCTTTTTCTGGGGAGGCACCGGGGAGCTGTTTTTT. Encoded protein: CASSFFWGGTGELFF.

The chain employs TRBV5-1 and TRBJ2-5; D gene unclear. CDR1 and CDR2 (germline): SGHRS, YFSETQ. V lost 2 bases and J 3 bases, leaving 2 bases between the germline ends. The CDR3 sequence is 11 residues long. CDR3 residues: CASSFKETQYF. CDR3 in DNA: TGCGCCAGCAGCTTCAAAGAGACCCAGTACTTC.

J is TRBJ2-1 and V is TRBV20-1, with 9 bases matching TRBD2. Germline lookup yields CDR1 DFQATT and CDR2 SNEGSKA (reference sequence). J lost 13 bases, V lost 3 bases, and 4 bases had no gene match. This CDR3 region has 11 residues. This CDR3 reads CSARAGGSQFF. The CDR3 bases are TGCAGTGCTAGGGCGGGAGGGTCCCAGTTCTTC.

This chain connects TRBV9 to TRBJ1-3; the D gene is possibly TRBD1 (5 bases). Trimming stripped 4 bases from V and 4 bases from J, with 15 bases between. CDR3 length: 15 amino acids. Germline loops: CDR1 SGDLS, CDR2 YYNGEE. The CDR3 sequence is CASSSPSGLGNTIYF. The CDR3 DNA follows: TGTGCCAGCAGCTCGCCCTCAGGGCTCGGAAACACCATATATTTT.

The V gene is TRBV5-6, the J gene TRBJ2-7; 8 positions match TRBD2. J gave up 4 bases and V 4 bases, and 7 bases lay outside the gene matches. Germline V lookup: CDR1 SGHDT, CDR2 YYEEEE. CDR3 length: 14 amino acids. DNA of the CDR3: TGTGCCAGCAGCCCGGGGGGGGGCGCGTACGAGCAGTACTTC. It is translated as CASSPGGGAYEQYF.